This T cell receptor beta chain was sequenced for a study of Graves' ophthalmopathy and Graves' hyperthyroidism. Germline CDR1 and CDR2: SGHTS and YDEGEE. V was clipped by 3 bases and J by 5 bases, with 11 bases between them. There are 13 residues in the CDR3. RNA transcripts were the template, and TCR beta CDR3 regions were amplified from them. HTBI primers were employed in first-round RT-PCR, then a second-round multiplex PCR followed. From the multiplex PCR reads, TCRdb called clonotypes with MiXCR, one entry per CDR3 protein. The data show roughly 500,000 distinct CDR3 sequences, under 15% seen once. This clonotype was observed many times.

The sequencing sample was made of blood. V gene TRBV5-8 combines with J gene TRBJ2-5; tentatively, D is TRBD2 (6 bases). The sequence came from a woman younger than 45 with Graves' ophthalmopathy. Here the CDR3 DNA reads TGTGCCAGCAGCTCCAGGACTACGGAGACCCAGTACTTC. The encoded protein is CASSSRTTETQYF.